This T cell receptor (beta chain) appears in the sequencing data of a study of blood T cell repertoires in COVID-19. At the level of the study: The cDNA or gDNA used as material had been derived from T cells, B-cell-depleted T cells, or PBMCs.

This CDR3 region has 14 residues. V lost 0 bases and J lost 1, with 7 bases in between. Germline lookup yields CDR1 SGHDT and CDR2 YYEEEE. As handled by the study authors: The assay estimated nucleated cells by amplifying reference gene primers. Only in-frame clones appear in the TCRdb table, and some are missing; sequencing was by immunoSEQ multiplex PCR. From that table come the V and J calls and clone size; the DNA was used to work out D and trimming. The repertoire holds 80,000 to 100,000 clones, with roughly nine tenths as singletons. The source is a human donor with active COVID-19. The donor label of this sample is uncertain. The chain joins TRBV5-6 to TRBJ1-2; D gene ambiguous. Specimen: peripheral blood. CDR3 region: CASSLARGNYGYTF. CDR3 coding DNA: TGTGCCAGCAGCTTGGCCCGGGGTAACTATGGCTACACCTTC. Together with reference TRBV5-6 and TRBJ1-2, the CDR3 gives the full variable domain: DAGVTQSPTHLIKTRGQQVTLRCSPKSGHDTVSWYQQALGQGPQFIFQYYEEEERQRGNFPDRFSGHQFPNYSSELNVNALLLGDSALYLCASSLARGNYGYTFGSGTRLTVV.